One TCR beta chain is described in this entry. What it binds is unknown. The data are from a study of beta chain features in type 1 diabetes. Overall study: All of the samples together had some 110 million sorted cells examined.

Broader study findings: A moderate, significant TCRB CDR3 shortening appeared in type 1 diabetes across four CD4+ subsets.

Germline-derived CDR1 and CDR2 are SGHAT and FQNNGV. This CDR3 spans 14 amino acids. The V end lost 1 base, the J end lost 6 bases, and 10 bases lay between the germline ends. Isolated RNA was reverse transcribed in full, so expressed TCRB transcripts were sequenced. Sequencing used immunoSEQ multiplex PCR; TCRdb keeps in-frame clones, though not all of them. The sample contains about 400,000 clones, around 12% of which appear only once. This chain uses TRBV11-2 with TRBJ2-1, with D maybe TRBD2 (5 bases). Sequencing was carried out using naive CD4+ T cells from blood. The receptor comes from a woman aged 18-29 years with type 1 diabetes. The CDR3 bases are TGTGCCAGCAGCTTAGGGCTAGCAAGCAATGAGCAGTTCTTC. It codes for CASSLGLASNEQFF.